This T cell receptor beta chain comes out of a study of T-cell memory formation after mild COVID-19. Study-wide context: Largely, the TCR clusters proved donor specific.

The CDR3 has 16 residues. The germline gives CDR1 SGHVS, CDR2 FQNEAQ. The V end lost 2 bases, the J end lost 7 bases, and 15 bases lay between the germline ends. About this clonotype itself: What it recognizes is unknown.

Study observations and caveats: Pre-infection memory showed some responding clones, and this suggested that cross-reactive memory joined. There was no confirmation that second-wave clones peaking on day 37 were SARS-CoV-2 specific. Clones which contracted sat mainly in CM and EM if CD4+, and in EMRA if CD8+.

TCRdb recomputed calls from the 5' RACE reads with MiXCR, one row per CDR3 protein. This sample has roughly 150,000 distinct CDR3 sequences, with roughly 13% found just once. The chain joins TRBV7-8 to TRBJ1-6; maybe TRBD1 (6 bases). This sequence was found in a man aged 18 to 35 who had mild COVID-19 (a few samples of this study predate the infection). Cell type and time point are not known. What was sequenced was PBMCs or a T cell subset sorted from them (not recorded which). The CDR3 is CASSLISSGVNSPLHF. DNA of the CDR3: TGTGCCAGCAGCTTAATTTCCTCAGGGGTAAATTCACCCCTCCACTTT.